The 5 T cell receptor beta chains given below trace back to one sample, sequenced in a study of blood T cell repertoires in COVID-19. Measured with immunoSEQ multiplex PCR; TCRdb has only the in-frame clones, and not every one. The sample has fewer than 200,000 clones, roughly 76% seen once. The sequencing input was peripheral blood. The receptor source for this set is a woman in her thirties or forties with COVID-19, enrolled during active disease.

The rearrangement uses TRBV29-1 and TRBJ1-1; no clear D gene. The germline V gene has CDR1 SQVTM and CDR2 ANQGSEA. V shed 3 bases and J shed 3 bases, with 8 bases lying between them. This CDR3 is 12 amino acids long. The chain's CDR3 is CSVDNQDTEAFF. DNA of the CDR3: TGCAGCGTTGACAACCAGGACACTGAAGCTTTCTTT.

CDR3 in amino acids: CASSPRTGGDEQYF. CDR3 in DNA: TGTGCCAGCAGTCCCCGGACAGGGGGCGACGAGCAGTACTTC. V gene TRBV6-6 combines with J gene TRBJ2-7; the match to TRBD1 covers 11 bases. The CDR3 spans 14 residues. Germline lookup yields CDR1 MNHNY and CDR2 SVGAGI (reference sequence). Trimming cost V 5 bases and J 5 bases; bases outside gene matches: 5.

This chain joins TRBV5-1 and TRBJ2-1; TRBD2 matches at 7 bases. The CDR3 has 15 residues. J gave up 6 bases and V 0 bases, and 6 bases lay outside the gene matches. Germline CDR1 SGHRS, CDR2 YFSETQ. The CDR3 reads CASSLAASGFNEQFF. In nucleotides, the CDR3 is TGCGCCAGCAGCTTGGCAGCTAGCGGATTCAATGAGCAGTTCTTC.

The genes are TRBV28 and TRBJ2-2; perhaps TRBD1 as D (6 bases). The CDR3 loop spans 16 amino acids. V shed 4 bases and J shed 0 bases, with 12 bases lying between them. The germline CDR1 and CDR2 sequences are MDHEN and SYDVKM. CDR3 in amino acids: CASSYGGSPNTGELFF. As DNA, the CDR3 is TGTGCCAGCAGTTATGGGGGCAGTCCGAACACCGGGGAGCTGTTTTTT.

This clone was counted only a few times. The chain employs TRBV20-1 and TRBJ1-1; D ambiguous. The germline V and J ends were trimmed by 0 bases and 4 bases, with 3 bases remaining between them. The CDR3 spans 11 residues. Per the germline V gene, CDR1 is DFQATT and CDR2 is SNEGSKA (reference sequence). CDR3 sequence: CSAREATEAFF. The CDR3 DNA reads TGCAGTGCTAGAGAGGCCACTGAAGCTTTCTTT.